Presented here are 23 T cell receptor beta chains from one specimen sequenced in a study of T cells in Graves' hyperthyroidism and ophthalmopathy. RNA transcripts gave rise to amplified TCR beta CDR3 regions. HTBI primers were employed in a first-round RT-PCR of the TCR CDR3. TCRdb re-called the multiplex PCR reads through MiXCR, storing one row per CDR3 protein. The sample lists a few hundred thousand distinct CDR3 sequences, about 18% occurring once. The source material was blood. The receptors shown here come from a man aged 18 to 29 with Graves' ophthalmopathy.

This clonotype was observed many times. The chain combines TRBV18 with TRBJ1-1, with unresolved D. The CDR3 sequence is 13 residues long. V dropped 3 bases and J dropped 0 bases, with 5 bases sitting between them. Germline CDR1 KGHSH, CDR2 LQKENI. The chain's CDR3 is CASSPVLNTEAFF. The CDR3 region has the DNA TGTGCCAGCTCACCCGTGTTGAACACTGAAGCTTTCTTT.

V is TRBV27 and J is TRBJ2-7; D is undetermined. There are 11 residues in the CDR3. From germline, CDR1 is MNHEY and CDR2 SMNVEV (reference sequence). V dropped 5 bases and J dropped 7 bases, with 9 bases sitting between them. CDR3 sequence reads: CASSGVGEQYF. CDR3 DNA: TGTGCCAGCAGTGGCGTGGGGGAGCAGTACTTC.

This clonotype was counted ten times or more. The rearrangement joins TRBV18 to TRBJ2-7, with 8 bases lining up with TRBD1. CDR1 and CDR2 from the germline V gene are KGHSH and LQKENI. The junction had 4 bases not matched to a gene; V was cut back by 2 bases and J by 7 bases. This CDR3 is built from 13 residues. The CDR3 loop reads CASSPSRDREQYF. In nucleotides, the CDR3 is TGTGCCAGCTCACCAAGTCGGGACAGGGAGCAGTACTTC.

This clonotype was detected many times. The chain couples TRBV18 to TRBJ2-7; D is possibly TRBD1 or TRBD2 (5 bases each). The length of the CDR3 is 14 residues. Trimming pared 3 bases from V and 5 bases from J, leaving 14 bases between. Per germline, CDR1 KGHSH and CDR2 LQKENI. The CDR3 DNA sequence: TGTGCCAGCTCACCTGGGACGGCCTGGGACGAGCAGTACTTC. As protein: CASSPGTAWDEQYF. The full variable domain, its missing parts supplied by reference TRBV18 and TRBJ2-7, is NAGVMQNPRHLVRRRGQEARLRCSPMKGHSHVYWYRQLPEEGLKFMVYLQKENIIDESGMPKERFSAEFPKEGPSILRIQQVVRGDSAAYFCASSPGTAWDEQYFGPGTRLTVT.

Worth noting for this clonotype: A read error may explain this, as a much larger clone is one base away. The chain is built from TRBV9 and TRBJ1-2; D is undetermined. Germline lookup yields CDR1 SGDLS and CDR2 YYNGEE. V shed 0 bases and J shed 3 bases, with 0 bases lying between them. CDR3 length equals 11 residues. CDR3 sequence (DNA): TGTGCCAGCAGCGTAGACTATGGCTACACCTTC. Its translation is CASSVDYGYTF.

The chain uses TRBV5-6 and TRBJ2-2; D is unresolved. This CDR3 comprises 17 residues. Germline V gene lookup returns CDR1 SGHDT and CDR2 YYEEEE. V dropped 0 bases and J dropped 0 bases, with 12 bases sitting between them. This chain's CDR3 is CASSLAGRAANTGELFF. The CDR3 coding sequence is TGTGCCAGCAGCTTGGCCGGAAGGGCGGCGAACACCGGGGAGCTGTTTTTT.

This sequence joins TRBV7-9 and TRBJ2-5, with 10 bases lining up with TRBD2. The CDR3 runs 15 residues. Germline V gene sequence: CDR1 SEHNR, CDR2 FQNEAQ (reference sequence). With V trimmed by 0 bases and J by 6 bases, 4 bases remained unmatched. The CDR3 sequence is CASSLASGGEKTQYF. CDR3 coding DNA: TGTGCCAGCAGCTTAGCCAGCGGGGGGGAGAAGACCCAGTACTTC.

V usage is TRBV24-1 and J usage is TRBJ1-5; weak D call: TRBD1 (6 bases). Trimming shortened V by 6 bases and J by 6 bases, and 17 bases separated the two germline ends. Germline assignment: CDR1 KGHDR and CDR2 SFDVKD. The CDR3 has 15 amino acids. In DNA form, the CDR3 reads TGTGCCACCAGTAGGGGGGGGGGCGACGGTCAGCCCCAGCATTTT. Amino acids: CATSRGGGDGQPQHF.

This clonotype was seen ten or more times. CDR3 sequence (DNA): TGTGCCAGCAGCCGACCCGGACGACAGATCTACGAGCAGTACTTC. Amino acids: CASSRPGRQIYEQYF. V and J are TRBV27 and TRBJ2-7, with TRBD1 as a possible D gene (5 bases). V lost 6 bases to trimming and J lost 3 bases, with 18 bases between them. This CDR3 comprises 15 residues. The germline V gene has CDR1 MNHEY and CDR2 SMNVEV (reference sequence).

The table lists this clonotype with a few counts. J is TRBJ2-5 and V is TRBV7-6; D ambiguous. The V and J ends lost 1 base and 5 bases respectively, with 8 bases between them. Germline-derived CDR1 and CDR2 are SGHVS and FNYEAQ. This CDR3 is 13 amino acids long. CDR3 amino acids: CASSLDTVETQYF. The CDR3 DNA follows: TGTGCCAGCAGCTTAGATACGGTGGAGACCCAGTACTTC.

This clonotype was picked up many times. The chain uses TRBV5-5 and TRBJ2-3, with a weak D call TRBD2 (6 bases). The germline gives CDR1 SGHKS, CDR2 YYEKEE (reference sequence). V was pared by 3 bases and J by 4 bases, with 18 bases between. The CDR3 consists of 16 residues. The CDR3 DNA reads as TGTGCCAGCAGCTCGGGCGGAGGCTCGGGGGCAGATACGCAGTATTTT. This codes for CASSSGGGSGADTQYF.

On this clonotype: One base away lies a much larger clone, so this may be a sequencing read error. The chain carries TRBV18 and TRBJ1-2; D remains unclear. With 3 bases removed from V and 6 bases from J, the gap between germline ends came to 11 bases. CDR1 KGHSH and CDR2 LQKENI come from the germline V gene. CDR3 size: 13 residues. The CDR3 DNA reads as TGTGCCAGCTCACCTTGGCAGGTTGATGGCTACACCTTC. Translated: CASSPWQVDGYTF.

The sample holds many counts of this clonotype. This sequence joins TRBV2 and TRBJ1-6; D gene ambiguous. From germline, CDR1 is SNHLY and CDR2 FYNNEI. This CDR3 region has 15 residues. The V end lost 6 bases, the J end lost 5 bases, and 14 bases lay between the germline ends. CDR3 sequence reads: CASRRTLRDNSPLHF. CDR3 DNA: TGTGCCAGCAGGCGGACTCTGCGGGATAATTCACCCCTCCACTTT.

Ten or more counts support this clonotype. The chain carries TRBV7-2 and TRBJ2-3, with 10 positions matching TRBD2. Germline values: CDR1 SGHTA, CDR2 FQGNSA. Losses at the gene ends were 5 bases for V and 2 bases for J; bases not matched to a gene: 4. The CDR3 sequence is 15 residues long. The CDR3, as DNA: TGTGCCAGCAGCATTCTAGCGGGGGCCACAGATACGCAGTATTTT. Translation: CASSILAGATDTQYF. Full variable domain (remainder filled in from reference TRBV7-2 and TRBJ2-3): GAGVSQSPSNKVTEKGKDVELRCDPISGHTALYWYRQSLGQGLEFLIYFQGNSAPDKSGLPSDRFSAERTGGSVSTLTIQRTQQEDSAVYLCASSILAGATDTQYFGPGTRLTVL.

The chain carries TRBV6-1 and TRBJ2-4; TRBD1 or TRBD2 may be the D gene (5 bases each). From germline, CDR1 is MNHNS and CDR2 SASEGT. CDR3 length: 17 amino acids. The germline V and J ends were trimmed by 3 bases and 0 bases, with 15 bases remaining between them. CDR3 loop: CASSDLSGTLAKNIQYF. The CDR3 region has the DNA TGTGCCAGCAGTGACCTTTCAGGGACCTTAGCCAAAAACATTCAGTACTTC.

This clonotype has ten or more counts. The V gene is TRBV12-3 or TRBV12-4, the J gene TRBJ1-4; 9 positions agree with TRBD1. V shed 9 bases, J shed 2 bases, and the junction held 13 bases outside the gene matches. The CDR3 is made up of 17 amino acids. In nucleotides, the CDR3 is TGTGCCAGTCTTCCCGGGGACAGGGTGTTTACTAATGAAAAACTGTTTTTT. This sequence encodes CASLPGDRVFTNEKLFF.

This clonotype came up once. A read error may be the cause here, since a much bigger clone is one base away. The chain uses TRBV6-4 and TRBJ1-2, with 7 bases identical to TRBD1. Germline values: CDR1 MRHNA, CDR2 SNTAGT. The junction had 6 bases not matched to a gene; V was cut back by 3 bases and J by 2 bases. The CDR3 consists of 15 residues. As DNA, the CDR3 is TGTGCCAGCAGTGAGTCTGAGGGGGCCAACTATGGCTACACCTTC. Translated: CASSESEGANYGYTF.

The rearrangement links TRBV7-9 to TRBJ2-1; a possible D gene is TRBD1 (5 bases). CDR1 and CDR2 (germline): SEHNR, FQNEAQ (reference sequence). This CDR3 is 12 amino acids long. Written as DNA, the CDR3 is TGTGCGACAGAGAGCTCCTACAATGAGCAGTTCTTC. Amino acids: CATESSYNEQFF.

This clonotype showed up many times. The J gene is TRBJ1-2, the V gene TRBV3-1; D unresolved. Trimming stripped 4 bases from V and 8 bases from J, with 14 bases between. Germline CDR1 and CDR2: LGHDT and YNNKEL (reference sequence). This CDR3 has 13 residues. CDR3 protein: CASSLGEAWGYTF. The CDR3 nucleotides are TGTGCCAGCAGCCTCGGGGAGGCGTGGGGCTACACCTTC.

This clonotype was counted many times. V is TRBV2 and J is TRBJ2-2; D perhaps matches TRBD2 (5 bases). The CDR3 is 16 residues long. The V end was cut by 1 base, the J end by 4 bases, with 13 bases between. The germline gives CDR1 SNHLY, CDR2 FYNNEI. CDR3: CASSEGSLRGTGELFF. DNA for the CDR3: TGTGCCAGCAGTGAAGGGAGTTTACGGGGCACCGGGGAGCTGTTTTTT. The full variable domain, its missing parts supplied by reference TRBV2 and TRBJ2-2, is EPEVTQTPSHQVTQMGQEVILRCVPISNHLYFYWYRQILGQKVEFLVSFYNNEISEKSEIFDDQFSVERPDGSNFTLKIRSTKLEDSAMYFCASSEGSLRGTGELFFGEGSRLTVL.

This clonotype has ten or more counts. This sequence joins TRBV7-9 and TRBJ2-3, with D unresolved. Germline V gives CDR1 SEHNR, CDR2 FQNEAQ (reference sequence). The CDR3 is 14 residues long. V lost 8 bases, J lost 6 bases, and 18 bases lay in between. The CDR3 DNA reads TGTGCCAGCCGTAGGGCCTCCTCTGAGGATACGCAGTATTTT. Its protein product is CASRRASSEDTQYF.

Ten or more counts support this clonotype. The chain recombines TRBV5-1 with TRBJ2-7; 12 bases agree with TRBD1. This CDR3 comprises 15 residues. The V gene's germline CDR1 is SGHRS and CDR2 YFSETQ. V was clipped by 7 bases and J by 7 bases; unmatched bases: 12. CDR3 DNA sequence: TGCGCCAGCGGACCGCCGGGACAGGGGGCGGGGGAGCAGTACTTC. Amino acids: CASGPPGQGAGEQYF. The entire variable domain, with the rest obtained from reference TRBV5-1 and TRBJ2-7, is as follows: KAGVTQTPRYLIKTRGQQVTLSCSPISGHRSVSWYQQTPGQGLQFLFEYFSETQRNKGNFPGRFSGRQFSNSRSEMNVSTLELGDSALYLCASGPPGQGAGEQYFGPGTRLTVT.

The sample holds many counts of this clonotype. This sequence joins TRBV6-1 and TRBJ1-6; the D gene is possibly TRBD1 (6 bases). Germline V gene lookup returns CDR1 MNHNS and CDR2 SASEGT. V was trimmed by 6 bases and J by 9 bases, leaving 21 bases between them. CDR3 length: 16 residues. The CDR3 bases are TGTGCCAGCAGCGAACCATCCCAGGGGTGGGGTTCACCCCTCCACTTT. Residues: CASSEPSQGWGSPLHF.